The present TCR beta chain was sequenced within a study of tumor-infiltrating lymphocytes in oesophageal squamous cell carcinoma. TCRdb ran MiXCR on the PCR reads and lists one entry per CDR3 protein. The sample carries about 20,000 distinct CDR3 sequences, roughly 41% recorded once. Germline CDR1 and CDR2: SEHNR and FQNEAQ (reference sequence). This CDR3 is built from 16 residues. V usage is TRBV7-9 and J usage is TRBJ2-7; D not resolved. The DNA matches TRBJ2-1 better at its end, which makes the J call doubtful. Sequenced material: normal esophageal tissue next to the tumor. This TCR was sampled from a male donor with esophageal squamous cell carcinoma. Here the CDR3 reads CASSLVSRRIPYEQFF. CDR3 bases: TGTGCCAGCAGCTTAGTTAGCCGGAGAATCCCCTACGAGCAGTTCTTC.